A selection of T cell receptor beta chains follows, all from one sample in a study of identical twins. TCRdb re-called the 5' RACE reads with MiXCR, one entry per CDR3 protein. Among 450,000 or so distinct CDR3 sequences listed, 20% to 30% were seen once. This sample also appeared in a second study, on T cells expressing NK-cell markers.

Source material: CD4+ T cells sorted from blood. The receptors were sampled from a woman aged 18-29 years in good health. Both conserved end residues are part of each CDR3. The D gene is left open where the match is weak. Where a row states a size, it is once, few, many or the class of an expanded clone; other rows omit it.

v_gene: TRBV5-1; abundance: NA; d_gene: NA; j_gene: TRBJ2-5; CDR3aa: CASSLGGSLVAETQYF; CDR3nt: TGCGCCAGCAGCTTGGGGGGGTCACTGGTAGCGGAGACCCAGTACTTC
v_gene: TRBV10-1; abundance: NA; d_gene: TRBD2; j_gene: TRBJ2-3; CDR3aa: CASSESTSGGVTDTQYF; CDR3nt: TGCGCCAGCAGTGAGTCGACTAGCGGGGGAGTCACAGATACGCAGTATTTT
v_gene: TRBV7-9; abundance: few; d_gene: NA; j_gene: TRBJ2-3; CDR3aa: CASSLAPLGFGTQYF; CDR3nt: TGTGCCAGCAGCTTAGCGCCTTTAGGGTTCGGCACGCAGTATTTT
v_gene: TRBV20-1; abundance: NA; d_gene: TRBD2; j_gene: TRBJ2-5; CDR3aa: CSATDPKTAGAGETQYF; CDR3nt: TGCAGTGCCACGGACCCTAAAACAGCGGGAGCCGGGGAGACCCAGTACTTC
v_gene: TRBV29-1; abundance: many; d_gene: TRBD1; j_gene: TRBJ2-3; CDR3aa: CSTRGRRTDTQYF; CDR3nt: TGCAGCACGAGGGGGCGCCGTACGGATACGCAGTATTTT
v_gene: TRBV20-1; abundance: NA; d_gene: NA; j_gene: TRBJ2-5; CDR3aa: CSARDQGGAGETQYF; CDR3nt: TGCAGTGCTAGAGATCAGGGCGGGGCAGGGGAGACCCAGTACTTC
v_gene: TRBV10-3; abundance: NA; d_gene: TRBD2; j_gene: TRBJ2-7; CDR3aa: CAISIAGGPYEQYF; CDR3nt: TGTGCCATCAGTATAGCGGGAGGGCCTTACGAGCAGTACTTC
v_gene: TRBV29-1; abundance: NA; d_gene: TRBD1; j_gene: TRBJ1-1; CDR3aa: CSVRRSTGGENTEAFF; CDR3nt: TGCAGCGTCCGTAGATCCACAGGGGGCGAGAACACTGAAGCTTTCTTT
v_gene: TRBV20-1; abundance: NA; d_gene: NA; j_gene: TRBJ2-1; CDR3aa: CSARDPLGNEQFF; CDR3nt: TGCAGTGCTAGAGATCCCCTAGGCAATGAGCAGTTCTTC
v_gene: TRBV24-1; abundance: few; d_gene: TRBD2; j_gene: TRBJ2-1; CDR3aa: CATSDRTSGGKGNEQFF; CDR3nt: TGTGCCACCAGTGACCGGACTAGCGGGGGGAAAGGCAATGAGCAGTTCTTC
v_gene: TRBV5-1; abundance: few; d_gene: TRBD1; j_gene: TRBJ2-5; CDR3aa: CASSLLGQGGIETQYF; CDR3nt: TGCGCCAGCAGCCTCTTAGGACAGGGCGGAATAGAGACCCAGTACTTC
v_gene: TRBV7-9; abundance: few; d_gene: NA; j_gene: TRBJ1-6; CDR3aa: CASSVNLVDNSPLHF; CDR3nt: TGTGCCAGCAGTGTTAATCTGGTGGATAATTCACCCCTCCACTTT
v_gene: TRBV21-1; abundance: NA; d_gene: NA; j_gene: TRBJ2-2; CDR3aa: CASSKDWAGGTGELFF; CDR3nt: NA
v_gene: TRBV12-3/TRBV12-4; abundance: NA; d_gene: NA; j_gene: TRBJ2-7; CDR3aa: CASSSRFYEQYF; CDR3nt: TGTGCCAGCAGTTCCAGGTTCTACGAGCAGTACTTC
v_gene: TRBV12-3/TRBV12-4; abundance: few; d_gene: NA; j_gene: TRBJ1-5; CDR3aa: CASSLRGGGQPQHF; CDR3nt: TGTGCCAGCAGTTTAAGGGGAGGCGGTCAGCCCCAGCATTTT
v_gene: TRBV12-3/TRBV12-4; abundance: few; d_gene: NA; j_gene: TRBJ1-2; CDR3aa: CAGGRRGGYTF; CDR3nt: TGTGCCGGAGGCAGGCGGGGGGGCTACACCTTC
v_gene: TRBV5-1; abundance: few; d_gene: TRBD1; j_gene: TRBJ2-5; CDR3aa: CASSTGDLSQETQYF; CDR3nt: TGCGCCAGCAGCACAGGGGACCTTTCCCAAGAGACCCAGTACTTC
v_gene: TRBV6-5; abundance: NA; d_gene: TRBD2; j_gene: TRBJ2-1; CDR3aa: CASSYSGLAGGHEQFF; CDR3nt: TGTGCCAGCAGTTACTCCGGACTAGCGGGAGGTCATGAGCAGTTCTTC
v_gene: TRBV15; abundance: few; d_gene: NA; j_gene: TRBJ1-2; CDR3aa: CATSGGDWGYGYTF; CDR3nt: TGTGCCACCAGCGGAGGGGATTGGGGCTATGGCTACACCTTC
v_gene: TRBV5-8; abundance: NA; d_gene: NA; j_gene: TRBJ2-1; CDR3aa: CASSGDSREQFF; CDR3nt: TGTGCCAGCAGCGGAGACAGTCGTGAGCAGTTCTTC
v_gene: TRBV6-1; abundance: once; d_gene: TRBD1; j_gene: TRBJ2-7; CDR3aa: CAIGGQGTGEQYF; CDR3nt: TGTGCCATAGGGGGACAGGGAACGGGGGAGCAGTACTTC